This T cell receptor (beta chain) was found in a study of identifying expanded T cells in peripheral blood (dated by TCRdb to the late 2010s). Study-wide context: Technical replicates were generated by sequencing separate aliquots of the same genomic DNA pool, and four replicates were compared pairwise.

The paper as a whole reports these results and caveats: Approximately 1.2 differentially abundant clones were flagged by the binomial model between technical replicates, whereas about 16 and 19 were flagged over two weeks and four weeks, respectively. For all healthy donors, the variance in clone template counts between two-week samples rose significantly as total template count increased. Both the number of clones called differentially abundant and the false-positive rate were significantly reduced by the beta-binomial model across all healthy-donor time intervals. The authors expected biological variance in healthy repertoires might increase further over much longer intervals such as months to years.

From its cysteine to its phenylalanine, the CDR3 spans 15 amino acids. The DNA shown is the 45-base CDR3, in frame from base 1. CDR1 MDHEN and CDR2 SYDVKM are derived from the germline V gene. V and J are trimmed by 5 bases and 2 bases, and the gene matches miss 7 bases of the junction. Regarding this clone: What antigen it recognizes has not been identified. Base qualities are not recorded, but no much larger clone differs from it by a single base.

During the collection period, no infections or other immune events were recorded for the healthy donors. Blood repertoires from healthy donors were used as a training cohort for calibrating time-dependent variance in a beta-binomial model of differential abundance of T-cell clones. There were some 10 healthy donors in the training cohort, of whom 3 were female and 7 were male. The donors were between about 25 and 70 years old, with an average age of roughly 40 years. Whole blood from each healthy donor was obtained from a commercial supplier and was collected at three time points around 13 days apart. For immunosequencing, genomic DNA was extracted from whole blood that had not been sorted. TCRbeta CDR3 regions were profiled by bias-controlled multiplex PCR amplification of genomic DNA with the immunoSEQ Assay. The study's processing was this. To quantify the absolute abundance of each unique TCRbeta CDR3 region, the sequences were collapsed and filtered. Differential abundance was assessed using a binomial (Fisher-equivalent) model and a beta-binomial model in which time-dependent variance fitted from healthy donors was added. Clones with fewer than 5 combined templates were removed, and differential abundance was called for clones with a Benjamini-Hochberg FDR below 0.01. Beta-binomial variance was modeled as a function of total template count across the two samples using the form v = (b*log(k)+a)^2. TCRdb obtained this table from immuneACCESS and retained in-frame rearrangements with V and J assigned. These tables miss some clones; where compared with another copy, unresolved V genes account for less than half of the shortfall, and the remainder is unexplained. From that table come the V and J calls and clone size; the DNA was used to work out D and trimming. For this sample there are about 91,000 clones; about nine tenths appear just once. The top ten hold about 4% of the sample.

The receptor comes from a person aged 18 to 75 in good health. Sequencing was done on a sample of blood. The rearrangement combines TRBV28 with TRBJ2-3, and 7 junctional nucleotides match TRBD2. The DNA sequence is TGTGCCAGCAGTCCCAGCGGGGTAGCCACAGATACGCAGTATTTT. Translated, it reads CASSPSGVATDTQYF.